This T cell receptor (beta chain) came from a study of early T cells in non-severe SARS-CoV-2 infection. As for the study in general: Sequencing was performed on bulk RNA from unsorted whole blood, leaving chains unpaired. Study-level points and caveats: VDJdb matches were skewed toward anti-spike CD8 T cell responses.

Attachment of unique molecular identifiers to individual cDNA molecules was performed. TCRdb re-analysed the 5' RACE reads in MiXCR, keeping a single row per CDR3 protein. The sample shows around 55,000 distinct CDR3 sequences, 9.5% to 15% of them seen only once. This clonotype was recorded a few times. The target antigen is unknown. The receptor comes from an adult who was a healthcare worker with PCR-confirmed SARS-CoV-2 infection or an uninfected control (not recorded which). Material: whole blood.

The CDR3 DNA reads as TGTGCCAGCAGCCCTTGGTCAGAGGGCACTGAAGCTTTCTTT. Translated: CASSPWSEGTEAFF. This sequence joins TRBV7-9 and TRBJ1-1; no definite D call. Trimming removed 5 bases from V and 4 bases from J, with 14 bases in between. CDR3 length equals 14 residues. Germline V gives CDR1 SEHNR, CDR2 FQNEAQ (reference sequence).